The TCR beta chain described here comes from a study of shared clonotypes between healthy human individuals. The authors ran the assay at deep level. Clones were sequenced by immunoSEQ multiplex PCR, and TCRdb holds only the in-frame ones, with some missing. The sample yields more than 400,000 clones, approximately 82% seen once. The CDR3 loop spans 13 amino acids. V was cut by 1 base and J by 3 bases, with 7 bases left in between. Germline assignment: CDR1 SGDLS and CDR2 YYNGEE. The receptor's source is a woman aged 40 to 55 in good health. Some clones in this sample may be carry-over from other donors' samples. Sample: PBMCs. The chain couples TRBV9 to TRBJ2-5, with D unclear. CDR3 nucleotide sequence: TGTGCCAGCAGCGTATATGGGGAAGAGACCCAGTACTTC. Translated: CASSVYGEETQYF.